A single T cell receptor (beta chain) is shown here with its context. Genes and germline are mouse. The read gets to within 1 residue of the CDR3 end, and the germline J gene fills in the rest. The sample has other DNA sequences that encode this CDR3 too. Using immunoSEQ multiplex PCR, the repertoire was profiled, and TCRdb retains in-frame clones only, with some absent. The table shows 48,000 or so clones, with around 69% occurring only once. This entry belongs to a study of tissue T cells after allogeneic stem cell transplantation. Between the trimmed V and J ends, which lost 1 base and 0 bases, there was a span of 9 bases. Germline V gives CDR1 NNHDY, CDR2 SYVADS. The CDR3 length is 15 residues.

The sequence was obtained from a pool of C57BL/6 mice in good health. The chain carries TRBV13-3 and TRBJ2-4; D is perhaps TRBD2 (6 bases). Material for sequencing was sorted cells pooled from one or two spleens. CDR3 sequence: CASSDWGSSQNTLYF. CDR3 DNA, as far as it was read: TGTGCCAGCAGTGATTGGGGGTCTAGTCAAAACACCTTGTAC. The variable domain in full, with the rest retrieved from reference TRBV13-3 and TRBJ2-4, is EAAVTQSPRSKVAVTGGKVTLSCHQTNNHDYMYWYRQDTGHGLRLIHYSYVADSTEKGDIPDGYKASRPSQENFSLILELASLSQTAVYFCASSDWGSSQNTLYFGAGTRLSVL.